These 26 T cell receptor beta chains originate from one sample sequenced in a study of Graves' ophthalmopathy and Graves' hyperthyroidism. TCR beta CDR3 amplification used RNA transcripts. Scientists carried out first-round RT-PCR using HTBI primers and then a second-round multiplex PCR. MiXCR, applied by TCRdb to the multiplex PCR reads, yields one record per CDR3 protein. This sample has roughly 1.1 million distinct CDR3 sequences, with about 38% found just once. Sequencing used peripheral blood or thyroid tissue (not recorded which). The receptors were gathered from an adult man with Graves' hyperthyroidism.

As for this clonotype: This may come from a read error, since a much larger clone is one base off. This chain joins TRBV7-8 and TRBJ2-7; 10 bases map to TRBD1. This CDR3 has 15 amino acids. The ends lost 3 bases at V and 6 bases at J; junction bases unmatched: 8. Per the germline V gene, CDR1 is SGHVS and CDR2 is FQNEAQ. Here the CDR3 reads CASSFRTGGMSEQYF. CDR3 bases: TGTGCCAGCAGCTTCAGGACAGGGGGTATGTCCGAGCAGTACTTC.

The CDR3 is CASTRGYYGYTF. For the CDR3, the DNA is TGTGCCAGCACTAGGGGGTACTATGGCTACACCTTC. J is TRBJ1-2 and V is TRBV6-5; D is perhaps TRBD1 (6 bases). This CDR3 spans 12 amino acids. Germline lookup yields CDR1 MNHEY and CDR2 SVGAGI. V lost 7 bases and J 3 bases, leaving 9 bases between the germline ends.

In the case of this clonotype: A read error may account for a junction end that differs from germline. CDR3 nucleotides: TGTGCCAGCAGTTACCAGCTTAGAGAGACCCAGTACTTC. The encoded protein is CASSYQLRETQYF. This rearrangement joins TRBV10-3 to TRBJ2-5, with no clear D. The germline gives CDR1 ENHRY, CDR2 SYGVKD. The CDR3 has 13 residues.

This chain connects TRBV10-3 to TRBJ1-1; tentative D call: TRBD1 (6 bases). The germline V gene encodes CDR1 ENHRY and CDR2 SYGVKD. The CDR3 consists of 14 residues. Trimming stripped 0 bases from V and 6 bases from J, with 11 bases between. CDR3: CAISESWGHAEAFF. For the CDR3, the DNA is TGTGCCATCAGTGAGTCATGGGGGCACGCTGAAGCTTTCTTT.

This clonotype was counted at least ten times. CDR3 protein: CATSRVTGQGIYEQYF. DNA of the CDR3: TGTGCCACCAGCAGGGTGACGGGACAGGGGATCTACGAGCAGTACTTC. The chain is built from TRBV15 and TRBJ2-7; 10 bases align to TRBD1. V lost 3 bases to trimming and J lost 3 bases; unmatched junction nucleotides: 8. The germline CDR1 and CDR2 sequences are LNHNV and YYDKDF (reference sequence). The CDR3 consists of 16 residues.

With respect to this clonotype: The germline gene is not matched at one end of the junction; a read error may be the cause. V usage is TRBV29-1 and J usage is TRBJ2-2; maybe TRBD2 (5 bases). The germline CDR1 and CDR2 sequences are SQVTM and ANQGSEA. This CDR3 region has 14 residues. CDR3 coding DNA: TGCGGCGCCGGGCCGTTATCGAACACCGGGAAGCTGTTTTTT. Translating gives CGAGPLSNTGKLFF.

The rearrangement links TRBV19 to TRBJ1-1; 8 bases align to TRBD1. This CDR3 comprises 16 residues. Trimming removed 3 bases from V and 5 bases from J; junction bases left unmatched: 11. The germline V gene has CDR1 LNHDA and CDR2 SQIVND (reference sequence). The CDR3 spells CASSIPKQGVWTEAFF. The DNA of the CDR3 is TGTGCCAGTAGTATCCCGAAACAGGGGGTCTGGACTGAAGCTTTCTTT.

This clonotype was seen only a few times. V gene TRBV6-5 combines with J gene TRBJ1-1; D possibly corresponds to TRBD1 (5 bases). CDR1 is MNHEY and CDR2 is SVGAGI in the germline V gene. There are 15 residues in the CDR3. V was trimmed by 5 bases and J by 3 bases, leaving 16 bases between them. The CDR3 loop is CASSPDGGVYTEAFF. In DNA, the CDR3 is TGTGCCAGCAGTCCGGATGGGGGGGTGTACACTGAAGCTTTCTTT.

The genes are TRBV29-1 and TRBJ1-3, with a possible D match to TRBD1 (6 bases). The germline V gene encodes CDR1 SQVTM and CDR2 ANQGSEA. The CDR3 contains 14 residues. The CDR3 nucleotides read TGCAGAGTCGTAAGCCAGGGACATGGAAACACCATATATTTT. It translates to CRVVSQGHGNTIYF.

This rearrangement joins TRBV7-2 to TRBJ2-5; D is uncertain. The CDR3 is 14 residues long. The V gene's germline CDR1 is SGHTA and CDR2 FQGNSA. V was trimmed by 5 bases and J by 11 bases, leaving 21 bases between them. The DNA of the CDR3 is TGTGCCAGCAGCCCTGCCGCGGATGTCGCCCAGCAGTACTTC. Translation: CASSPAADVAQQYF. Full variable domain (outside the CDR3, taken from reference TRBV7-2 and TRBJ2-5): GAGVSQSPSNKVTEKGKDVELRCDPISGHTALYWYRQSLGQGLEFLIYFQGNSAPDKSGLPSDRFSAERTGGSVSTLTIQRTQQEDSAVYLCASSPAADVAQQYFGPGTRLLVL.

This clonotype has at least ten counts. V usage is TRBV29-1 and J usage is TRBJ1-2; 7 nucleotides line up with TRBD1. CDR1 SQVTM and CDR2 ANQGSEA come from the germline V gene. The CDR3 has 13 amino acids. Trimming took 4 bases from V and 4 from J; bases not matched to a gene: 6. The CDR3 reads CSVGGGPAYGYTF. In DNA form, the CDR3 reads TGCAGCGTTGGAGGGGGCCCTGCCTATGGCTACACCTTC.

V gene TRBV4-2 combines with J gene TRBJ2-7; 10 nucleotides match TRBD1. This CDR3 region has 17 residues. The germline V gene has CDR1 LGHNA and CDR2 YNFKEQ. V dropped 0 bases and J dropped 4; count of bases not matched to a gene: 9. The DNA for the CDR3 is TGTGCCAGCAGCCAAGAGGGGGTGACAGGGGGCCTTTACGAGCAGTACTTC. This sequence encodes CASSQEGVTGGLYEQYF.

The CDR3 sequence: CASSLVAIPEAFF. CDR3 DNA: TGTGCCAGCAGCTTAGTGGCTATCCCTGAAGCTTTCTTT. The chain links TRBV7-2 to TRBJ1-1, with D unclear. This CDR3 comprises 13 residues. Between the trimmed V and J ends, which lost 1 base and 6 bases, there was a span of 9 bases. The germline CDR1 and CDR2 sequences are SGHTA and FQGNSA.

As for this clonotype: One end of the junction does not line up with germline, which may come from a read error. CDR3 sequence reads: CASSKTGERTQYF. The CDR3 coding sequence is TGTGCCAGCAGTAAAACAGGGGAGAGGACCCAGTACTTC. This chain connects TRBV10-3 to TRBJ2-5; 7 bases map to TRBD1. CDR1 and CDR2 (germline): ENHRY, SYGVKD. The CDR3 consists of 13 residues.

A few counts support this clonotype. Being one base from a much bigger clone, this may be a read error. The chain joins TRBV7-9 to TRBJ2-2, with 8 bases identical to TRBD2. CDR1 and CDR2 from the germline V gene are SEHNR and FQNEAQ (reference sequence). CDR3 length: 14 residues. CDR3 nucleotides: TGTGCCAGCACGAGCGGGGGAAGCACCGGGGGGCTGTTTTTT. Its protein product is CASTSGGSTGGLFF.

This clonotype came up many times. This sequence joins TRBV10-3 and TRBJ2-5; D possibly corresponds to TRBD2 (5 bases). Germline V gives CDR1 ENHRY, CDR2 SYGVKD. CDR3 size: 11 residues. V shed 6 bases and J shed 3 bases, with 5 bases lying between them. CDR3 sequence: CAIREEETQYF. The CDR3 DNA reads TGTGCCATCAGGGAGGAAGAGACCCAGTACTTC.

V and J are TRBV5-6 and TRBJ2-7; D is possibly TRBD2 (5 bases). The CDR3 length is 14 residues. The V end lost 6 bases, the J end lost 0 bases, and 13 bases lay between the germline ends. Germline V gene data show CDR1 as SGHDT and CDR2 as YYEEEE. CDR3 in DNA: TGTGCCAGCATCCTGACCCGGGGCTCCTACGAGCAGTACTTC. It specifies CASILTRGSYEQYF.

Many counts were recorded for this clonotype. This chain uses TRBV29-1 with TRBJ2-7, with 7 bases lining up with TRBD1. Unmatched junction bases numbered 7, after V lost 4 bases and J lost 1 base. The CDR3 is made up of 14 amino acids. Germline V CDR1 and CDR2: SQVTM, ANQGSEA. The DNA of the CDR3 is TGCAGCGTTGTCCCCCTGACAGGGTCCTACGAGCAGTACTTC. It yields the protein CSVVPLTGSYEQYF.

The chain couples TRBV7-2 to TRBJ2-7, with D perhaps TRBD2 (5 bases). This CDR3 is built from 15 residues. V lost 5 bases to trimming and J lost 0 bases, with 14 bases between them. Germline V gives CDR1 SGHTA, CDR2 FQGNSA. DNA for the CDR3: TGTGCCAGCAGCCCCCTCGGGCTAGCCTCCTACGAGCAGTACTTC. It is translated as CASSPLGLASYEQYF.

The table lists this clonotype with many counts. The chain links TRBV29-1 to TRBJ2-7; 7 bases map to TRBD1. Germline CDR1 is SQVTM and CDR2 is ANQGSEA. The CDR3 spans 11 residues. Trimming removed 1 base from V and 7 bases from J; junction bases left unmatched: 1. The CDR3 is CSVEGTGEQYF. CDR3 nucleotide sequence: TGCAGCGTTGAAGGGACAGGAGAGCAGTACTTC.

This clonotype came up a few times. CDR3 residues: CAISQGSETQYF. The CDR3, as DNA: TGTGCCATCAGTCAGGGGAGTGAGACCCAGTACTTC. The V and J genes are TRBV10-3 and TRBJ2-5; maybe TRBD1 (6 bases). Germline CDR1 is ENHRY and CDR2 is SYGVKD. The CDR3 totals 12 residues. V shed 5 bases and J shed 5 bases, with 9 bases lying between them.

This rearrangement joins TRBV7-2 to TRBJ2-3; 8 bases agree with TRBD1. CDR1 is SGHTA and CDR2 is FQGNSA in the germline V gene. The CDR3 is made up of 13 amino acids. Unmatched junction bases numbered 4, after V lost 3 bases and J lost 8 bases. CDR3 amino acids: CASSFQGASTQYF. Here the CDR3 DNA reads TGTGCCAGCAGCTTCCAGGGGGCGAGTACGCAGTATTTT.

This clonotype was observed many times. The chain combines TRBV6-5 with TRBJ1-4, with D uncertain. V shed 2 bases and J shed 8 bases, with 12 bases lying between them. This CDR3 comprises 14 residues. The V gene's germline CDR1 is MNHEY and CDR2 SVGAGI. CDR3 amino acids: CASSYGVRREKLFF. CDR3 coding DNA: TGTGCCAGCAGTTACGGTGTGCGAAGGGAAAAACTGTTTTTT.

This clonotype was detected only a few times. The DNA for the CDR3 is TGTGCCAGCAGTTCCGCTAACCCGTACGAGCAGTACTTC. It translates to CASSSANPYEQYF. The chain links TRBV28 to TRBJ2-7; D gene uncertain. The CDR3 is 13 residues long. V was trimmed by 4 bases and J by 4 bases, leaving 11 bases between them. Germline V gene sequence: CDR1 MDHEN, CDR2 SYDVKM.

In this sample, this clonotype turned up a few times. This sequence joins TRBV12-3 or TRBV12-4 and TRBJ1-1, with TRBD1 matching 7 bases. The CDR3 runs to 15 residues. Trimming cost V 6 bases and J 4 bases; bases outside gene matches: 11. Here the CDR3 reads CASRPPTGPITEAFF. The CDR3 nucleotides read TGTGCCAGCAGACCACCGACAGGGCCGATCACTGAAGCTTTCTTT.

V gene TRBV6-4 combines with J gene TRBJ2-7, with D perhaps matching TRBD2 (5 bases). The germline V and J ends were trimmed by 3 bases and 3 bases, with 12 bases remaining between them. The length of the CDR3 is 14 residues. Germline CDR1 MRHNA, CDR2 SNTAGT. This CDR3 reads CASSELGSNYEQYF. In nucleotides, the CDR3 is TGTGCCAGCAGTGAACTAGGATCAAACTACGAGCAGTACTTC.